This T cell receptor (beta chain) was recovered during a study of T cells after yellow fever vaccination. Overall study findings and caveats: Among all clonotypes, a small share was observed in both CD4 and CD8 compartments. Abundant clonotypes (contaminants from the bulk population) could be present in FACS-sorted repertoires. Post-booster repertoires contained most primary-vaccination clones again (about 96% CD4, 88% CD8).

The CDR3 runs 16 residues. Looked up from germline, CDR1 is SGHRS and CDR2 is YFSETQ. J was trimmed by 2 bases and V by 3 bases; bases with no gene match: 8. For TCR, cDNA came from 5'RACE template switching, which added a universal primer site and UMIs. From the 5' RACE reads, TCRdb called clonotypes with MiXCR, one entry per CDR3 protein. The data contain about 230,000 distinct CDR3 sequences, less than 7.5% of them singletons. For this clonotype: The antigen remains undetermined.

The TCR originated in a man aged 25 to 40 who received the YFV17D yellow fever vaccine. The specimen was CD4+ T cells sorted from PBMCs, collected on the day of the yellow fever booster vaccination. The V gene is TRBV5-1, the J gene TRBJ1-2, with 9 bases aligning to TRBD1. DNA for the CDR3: TGCGCCAGCAGCTACAACCCGGGACAGGGAAACTATGGCTACACCTTC. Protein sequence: CASSYNPGQGNYGYTF.